This T cell receptor (beta chain) was profiled in a study of blood T cell repertoires in COVID-19. About the research overall: Italy, Spain and the United States were the sources of the convalescent and acute COVID-19 samples.

Trimming took 0 bases from V and 0 from J, leaving 10 bases between them. The CDR3 spans 15 residues. The germline V gene encodes CDR1 SGDLS and CDR2 YYNGEE. In the original workflow: Quantification of nucleated cells was approximated via reference gene primer amplification. Clones were sequenced by immunoSEQ multiplex PCR, and TCRdb holds only the in-frame ones, with some missing. V and J calls and clone size are as listed in that table; D and trimming were resolved from the DNA. Of 270,000 or so clones detected, 75% to 90% appear once; the ten largest clones hold roughly 4.8%. V usage is TRBV9 and J usage is TRBJ2-7; D is perhaps TRBD2 (6 bases). This clonotype was obtained from a man aged 35 to 55 with acute or convalescent COVID-19. Sequenced: peripheral blood. The CDR3 sequence: CASSVGGLSSYEQYF. CDR3 nucleotide sequence: TGTGCCAGCAGCGTAGGGGGACTCAGCTCCTACGAGCAGTACTTC.